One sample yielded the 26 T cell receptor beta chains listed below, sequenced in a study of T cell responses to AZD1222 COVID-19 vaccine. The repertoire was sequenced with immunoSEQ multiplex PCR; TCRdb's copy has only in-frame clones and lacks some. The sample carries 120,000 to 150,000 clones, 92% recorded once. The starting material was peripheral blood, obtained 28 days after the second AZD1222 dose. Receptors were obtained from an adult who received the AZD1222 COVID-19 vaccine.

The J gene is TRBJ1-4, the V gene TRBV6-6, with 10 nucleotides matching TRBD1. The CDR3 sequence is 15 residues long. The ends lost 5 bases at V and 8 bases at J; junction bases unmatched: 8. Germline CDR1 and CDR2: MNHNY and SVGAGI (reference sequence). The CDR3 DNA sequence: TGTGCCAGCAGTCCGCGACAGGGGGCTTACGAAAAACTGTTTTTT. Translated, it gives CASSPRQGAYEKLFF.

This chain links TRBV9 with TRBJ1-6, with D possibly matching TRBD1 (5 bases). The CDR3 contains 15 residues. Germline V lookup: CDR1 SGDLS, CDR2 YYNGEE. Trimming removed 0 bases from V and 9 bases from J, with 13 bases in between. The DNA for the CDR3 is TGTGCCAGCAGCGTAGCTCGCGGGGCCAGTTCACCCCTCCACTTT. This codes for CASSVARGASSPLHF.

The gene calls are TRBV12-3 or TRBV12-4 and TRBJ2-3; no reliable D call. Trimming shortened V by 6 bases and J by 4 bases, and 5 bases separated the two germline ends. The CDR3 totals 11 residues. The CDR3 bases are TGTGCCAGCAGAACCTCAGATACGCAGTATTTT. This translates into CASRTSDTQYF.

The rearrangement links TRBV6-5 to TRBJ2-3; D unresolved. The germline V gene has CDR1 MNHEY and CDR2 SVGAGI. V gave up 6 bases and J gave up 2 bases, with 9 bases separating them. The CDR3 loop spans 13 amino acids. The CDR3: CASRPPNTDTQYF. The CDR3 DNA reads TGTGCCAGCAGGCCCCCTAACACAGATACGCAGTATTTT.

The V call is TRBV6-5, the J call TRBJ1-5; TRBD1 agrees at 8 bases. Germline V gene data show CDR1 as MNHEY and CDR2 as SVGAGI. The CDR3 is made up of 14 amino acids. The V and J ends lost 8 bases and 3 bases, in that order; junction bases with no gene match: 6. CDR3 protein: CASVRGRVNQPQHF. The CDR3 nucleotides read TGTGCCAGCGTCAGGGGGCGCGTCAATCAGCCCCAGCATTTT.

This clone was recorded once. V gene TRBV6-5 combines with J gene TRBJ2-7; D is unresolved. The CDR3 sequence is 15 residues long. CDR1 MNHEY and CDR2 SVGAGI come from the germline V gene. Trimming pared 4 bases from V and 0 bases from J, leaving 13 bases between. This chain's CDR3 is CASSSGRVPSYEQYF. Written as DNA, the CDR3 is TGTGCCAGCAGTTCTGGACGGGTTCCCTCCTACGAGCAGTACTTC.

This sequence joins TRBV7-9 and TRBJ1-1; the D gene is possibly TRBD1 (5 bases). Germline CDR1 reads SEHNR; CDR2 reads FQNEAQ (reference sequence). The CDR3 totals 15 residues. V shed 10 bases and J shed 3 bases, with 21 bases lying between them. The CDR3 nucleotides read TGTGCCACCGCCCCTCAGGGACCGGGGGACACTGAAGCTTTCTTT. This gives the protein CATAPQGPGDTEAFF.

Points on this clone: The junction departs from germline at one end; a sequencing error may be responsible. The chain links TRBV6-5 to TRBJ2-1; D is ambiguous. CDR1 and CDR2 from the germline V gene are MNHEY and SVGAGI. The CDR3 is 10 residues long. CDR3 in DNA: TGTGCCATCGGGCCTCGACCTGATCTCTTC. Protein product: CAIGPRPDLF.

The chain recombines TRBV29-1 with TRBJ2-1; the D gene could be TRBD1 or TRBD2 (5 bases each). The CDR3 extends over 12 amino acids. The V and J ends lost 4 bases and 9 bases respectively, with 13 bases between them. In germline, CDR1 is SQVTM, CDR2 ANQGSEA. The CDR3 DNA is TGCAGCGTTGCCGGGACGGACCTTGAGCAGTTCTTC. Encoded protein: CSVAGTDLEQFF.

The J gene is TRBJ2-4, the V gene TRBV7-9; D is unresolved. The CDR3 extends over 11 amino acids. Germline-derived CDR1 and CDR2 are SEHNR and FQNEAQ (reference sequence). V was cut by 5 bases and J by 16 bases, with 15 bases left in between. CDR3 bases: TGTGCCAGCAGCCCTTTAAACCCTCCATACTTC. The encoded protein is CASSPLNPPYF. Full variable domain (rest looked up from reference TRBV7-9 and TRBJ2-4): DTGVSQNPRHKITKRGQNVTFRCDPISEHNRLYWYRQTLGQGPEFLTYFQNEAQLEKSRLLSDRFSAERPKGSFSTLEIQRTEQGDSAMYLCASSPLNPPYFGAGTRLSVL.

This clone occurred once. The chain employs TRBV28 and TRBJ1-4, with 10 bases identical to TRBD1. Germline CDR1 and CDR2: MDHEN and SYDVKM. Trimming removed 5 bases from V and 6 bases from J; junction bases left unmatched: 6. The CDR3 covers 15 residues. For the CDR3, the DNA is TGTGCCAGCAGTCCCCGGACAGGGGGGCATGAAAAACTGTTTTTT. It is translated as CASSPRTGGHEKLFF.

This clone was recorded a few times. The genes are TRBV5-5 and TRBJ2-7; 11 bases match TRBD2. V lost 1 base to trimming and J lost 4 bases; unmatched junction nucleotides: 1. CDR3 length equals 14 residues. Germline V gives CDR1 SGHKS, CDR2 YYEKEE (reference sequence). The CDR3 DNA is TGTGCCAGCAGCTTGACTAGCGGGAGTTACGAGCAGTACTTC. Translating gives CASSLTSGSYEQYF.

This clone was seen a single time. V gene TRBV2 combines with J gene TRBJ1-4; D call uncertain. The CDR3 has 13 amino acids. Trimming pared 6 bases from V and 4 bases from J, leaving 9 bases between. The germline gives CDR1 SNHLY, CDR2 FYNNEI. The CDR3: CASSLHGNEKLFF. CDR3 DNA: TGTGCCAGCAGCTTGCACGGTAATGAAAAACTGTTTTTT.

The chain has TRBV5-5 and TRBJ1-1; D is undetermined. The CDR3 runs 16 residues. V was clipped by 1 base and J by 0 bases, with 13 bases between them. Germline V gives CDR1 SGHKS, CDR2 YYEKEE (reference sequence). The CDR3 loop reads CASSLYSNIMNTEAFF. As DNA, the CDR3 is TGTGCCAGCAGCTTGTACAGTAACATTATGAACACTGAAGCTTTCTTT.

This CDR3 reads CASSPFGANYGYTF. In DNA form, the CDR3 reads TGTGCCAGCAGCCCCTTTGGGGCAAACTATGGCTACACCTTC. The chain has TRBV6-5 and TRBJ1-2, with TRBD1 as a possible D gene (5 bases). Trimming pared 6 bases from V and 2 bases from J, leaving 13 bases between. This CDR3 comprises 14 residues. Germline values: CDR1 MNHEY, CDR2 SVGAGI.

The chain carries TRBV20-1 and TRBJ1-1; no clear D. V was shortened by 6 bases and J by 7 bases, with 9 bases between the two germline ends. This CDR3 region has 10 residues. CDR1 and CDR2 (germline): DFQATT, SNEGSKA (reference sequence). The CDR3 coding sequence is TGCAGTGCACGAGACAATGAAGCTTTCTTT. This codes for CSARDNEAFF.

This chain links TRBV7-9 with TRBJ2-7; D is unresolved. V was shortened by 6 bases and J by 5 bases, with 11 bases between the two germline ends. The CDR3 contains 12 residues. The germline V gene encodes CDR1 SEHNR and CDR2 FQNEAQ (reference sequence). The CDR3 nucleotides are TGTGCCAGCAGTACAAAGGGAAACGAGCAGTACTTC. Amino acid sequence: CASSTKGNEQYF.

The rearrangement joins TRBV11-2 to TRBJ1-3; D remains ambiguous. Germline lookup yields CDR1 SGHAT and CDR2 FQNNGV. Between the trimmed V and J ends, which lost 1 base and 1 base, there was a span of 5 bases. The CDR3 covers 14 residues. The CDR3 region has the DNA TGTGCCAGCAGCTTAGGACCGTCTGGAAACACCATATATTTT. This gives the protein CASSLGPSGNTIYF.

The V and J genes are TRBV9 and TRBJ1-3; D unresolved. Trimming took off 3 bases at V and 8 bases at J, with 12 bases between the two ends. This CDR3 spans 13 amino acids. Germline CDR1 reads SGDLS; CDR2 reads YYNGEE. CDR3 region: CASSGVPGDTIYF. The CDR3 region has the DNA TGTGCCAGCAGCGGGGTTCCCGGAGACACCATATATTTT.

CDR3 coding DNA: TGCAGCGCGCTACAGGGGGGGAGTCAGCCCCAGCATTTT. Encoded protein: CSALQGGSQPQHF. This sequence joins TRBV29-1 and TRBJ1-5; TRBD1 agrees at 8 bases. Germline-derived CDR1 and CDR2 are SQVTM and ANQGSEA. The CDR3 runs 13 residues. J gave up 6 bases and V 7 bases, and 8 bases lay outside the gene matches.

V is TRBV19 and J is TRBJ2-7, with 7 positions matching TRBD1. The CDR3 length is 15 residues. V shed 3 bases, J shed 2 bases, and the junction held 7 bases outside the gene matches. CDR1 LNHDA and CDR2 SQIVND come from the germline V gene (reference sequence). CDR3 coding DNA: TGTGCCAGTAGTATCTCCGGGACAGAGCCCTACGAGCAGTACTTC. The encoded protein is CASSISGTEPYEQYF.

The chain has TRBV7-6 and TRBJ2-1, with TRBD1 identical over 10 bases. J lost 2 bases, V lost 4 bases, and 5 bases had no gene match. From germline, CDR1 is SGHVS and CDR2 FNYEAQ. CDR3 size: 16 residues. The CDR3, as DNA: TGTGCCAGCAGCTATGACAGGGGGCGACCCTACAATGAGCAGTTCTTC. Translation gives CASSYDRGRPYNEQFF.

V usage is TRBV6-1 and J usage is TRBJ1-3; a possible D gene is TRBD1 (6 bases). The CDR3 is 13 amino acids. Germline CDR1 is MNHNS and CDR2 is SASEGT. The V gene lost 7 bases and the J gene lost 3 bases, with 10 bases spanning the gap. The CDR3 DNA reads TGTGCCAGCAATGGAGGGGGTGGAAACACCATATATTTT. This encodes CASNGGGGNTIYF.

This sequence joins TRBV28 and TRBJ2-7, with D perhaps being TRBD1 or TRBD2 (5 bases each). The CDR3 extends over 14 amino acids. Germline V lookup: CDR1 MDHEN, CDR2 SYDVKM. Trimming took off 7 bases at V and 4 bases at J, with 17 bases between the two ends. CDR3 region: CASKDRDGEYEQYF. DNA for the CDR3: TGTGCCAGCAAAGACCGGGACGGAGAATACGAGCAGTACTTC.

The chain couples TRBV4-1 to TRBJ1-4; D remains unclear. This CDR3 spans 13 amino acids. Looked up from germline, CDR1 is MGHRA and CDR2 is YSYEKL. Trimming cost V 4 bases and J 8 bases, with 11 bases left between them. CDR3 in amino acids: CASSPAWREKLFF. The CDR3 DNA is TGCGCCAGCAGCCCGGCGTGGCGGGAAAAACTGTTTTTT.

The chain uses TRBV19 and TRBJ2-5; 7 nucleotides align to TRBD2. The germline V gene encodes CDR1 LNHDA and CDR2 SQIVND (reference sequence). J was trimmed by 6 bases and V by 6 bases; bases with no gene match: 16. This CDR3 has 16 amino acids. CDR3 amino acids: CASSSVYSGRAQTQYF. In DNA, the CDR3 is TGTGCCAGTAGCTCGGTCTATTCGGGGAGGGCCCAGACCCAGTACTTC. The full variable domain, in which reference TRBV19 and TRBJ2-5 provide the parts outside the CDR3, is DGGITQSPKYLFRKEGQNVTLSCEQNLNHDAMYWYRQDPGQGLRLIYYSQIVNDFQKGDIAEGYSVSREKKESFPLTVTSAQKNPTAFYLCASSSVYSGRAQTQYFGPGTRLLVL.